This paragraph covers one T cell receptor (beta chain) sequence. In the study's own analysis: Nucleated cell number was recorded as an estimate derived from reference gene primer amplification. The table came from immunoSEQ multiplex PCR; TCRdb's copy has only in-frame clones and leaves some out. The V and J calls and the clone size are those of that table, but D and trimming were determined from the DNA. The sample gives about 260,000 clones, approximately 90% of which show up once; approximately 3.3% is in the top ten. These data come from a study of blood T cell repertoires in COVID-19. Overall study context: Sites in the United States, Italy and Spain provided acute and convalescent COVID-19 samples.

The source material was peripheral blood. The source of this sequence is a woman in her thirties or forties with acute or convalescent COVID-19.

CDR3 loop: CASSLATGSGELFF. The CDR3 DNA sequence: TGCGCCAGCAGCTTGGCCACCGGGAGCGGGGAGCTGTTTTTT. The rearrangement links TRBV5-1 to TRBJ2-2, with a weak D call TRBD2 (6 bases). From germline, CDR1 is SGHRS and CDR2 YFSETQ. CDR3 length equals 14 residues. Deletions cut 0 bases from V and 7 bases from J, with 10 bases between.